These T cell receptor beta chains were read from a single sample in a study of beta chain features in type 1 diabetes. Method: immunoSEQ multiplex PCR; TCRdb's copy keeps in-frame clones and lacks some. The table has about half a million clones, about an eighth seen once. The sample was naive CD4+ T cells from blood. The receptors stem from a woman aged 18-35 years in good health. Each CDR3 is given with its conserved first and last residue. Fields, in order: J gene, V gene, CDR3 protein.

j_gene: TRBJ2-5; v_gene: TRBV9; CDR3aa: CASSVAAGWETQYF
j_gene: TRBJ2-7; v_gene: TRBV30; CDR3aa: CAWSNMYEQYF
j_gene: TRBJ2-4; v_gene: TRBV29-1; CDR3aa: CSVGWGSLNIQYF
j_gene: TRBJ2-5; v_gene: TRBV5-1; CDR3aa: CASSSGSGYQETQYF
j_gene: TRBJ2-5; v_gene: TRBV15; CDR3aa: CATSRDHHKETQYF
j_gene: TRBJ1-6; v_gene: TRBV7-9; CDR3aa: CASSALRSGSPLHF
j_gene: TRBJ1-3; v_gene: TRBV7-2; CDR3aa: CASSTTGNTIYF
j_gene: TRBJ1-4; v_gene: TRBV25-1; CDR3aa: CASSEYTFNEKLFF
j_gene: TRBJ1-2; v_gene: TRBV7-9; CDR3aa: CASSRPQGASGYTF
j_gene: TRBJ2-2; v_gene: TRBV2; CDR3aa: CASGDRNTGELFF
j_gene: TRBJ1-4; v_gene: TRBV7-9; CDR3aa: CASSLAPEKLFF
j_gene: TRBJ2-4; v_gene: TRBV28; CDR3aa: CASSSPGTGQNIQYF
j_gene: TRBJ2-1; v_gene: TRBV9; CDR3aa: CASSVGQYNEQFF
j_gene: TRBJ1-4; v_gene: TRBV11-2; CDR3aa: CASSGVKRGTNEKLFF
j_gene: TRBJ2-7; v_gene: TRBV7-9; CDR3aa: CASSFRSLEQYF
j_gene: TRBJ2-3; v_gene: TRBV7-2; CDR3aa: CASSASGVVTDTQYF
j_gene: TRBJ2-3; v_gene: TRBV4-2; CDR3aa: CASSQAKGNTQYF
j_gene: TRBJ2-5; v_gene: TRBV7-2; CDR3aa: CASSLARAGGLETQYF
j_gene: TRBJ2-3; v_gene: TRBV19; CDR3aa: CASTALGQYTDTQYF
j_gene: TRBJ2-1; v_gene: TRBV30; CDR3aa: CAWSRGTALYNEQFF
j_gene: TRBJ1-4; v_gene: TRBV4-1; CDR3aa: CASSLRPGTGGSEKLFF
j_gene: TRBJ2-4; v_gene: TRBV7-8; CDR3aa: CASSLEGLAGTNIQYF
j_gene: TRBJ2-3; v_gene: TRBV7-2; CDR3aa: CASSLRLSTDTQYF
j_gene: TRBJ1-6; v_gene: TRBV7-8; CDR3aa: CASSVIQGNSPLHF
j_gene: TRBJ2-5; v_gene: TRBV6-6; CDR3aa: CASSWELTGETQYF
j_gene: TRBJ2-3; v_gene: TRBV7-9; CDR3aa: CASSLFETTIGDTQYF
j_gene: TRBJ2-3; v_gene: TRBV28; CDR3aa: CASVSGGIYTDTQYF
j_gene: TRBJ2-7; v_gene: TRBV6-5; CDR3aa: CASSYLAGGGEQYF
j_gene: TRBJ1-5; v_gene: TRBV29-1; CDR3aa: CSVGGTGNQPQHF
j_gene: TRBJ1-6; v_gene: TRBV9; CDR3aa: CASSVTGLARNSPLHF
j_gene: TRBJ1-2; v_gene: TRBV29-1; CDR3aa: CSVPPIYGYTF
j_gene: TRBJ2-2; v_gene: TRBV7-2; CDR3aa: CASRPRGTGELFF
j_gene: TRBJ1-1; v_gene: TRBV4-3; CDR3aa: CASSQGPGRTEAFF
j_gene: TRBJ1-1; v_gene: TRBV23-1; CDR3aa: CASSPGQITEAFF